The entry below describes one T cell receptor (beta chain). Its antigen is not known. In the source study's methods: From roughly 23,000 to 640,000 TCRs were found per sample, with a median of around 100,000. Via MiXCR, TCRdb re-called the RACE reads, giving one row per CDR3 protein. TCRdb assigned the V and J calls; the authors' analysis was not used. The data hold fewer than 400,000 distinct CDR3 sequences, with around 7% observed a single time. The CDR3 loop spans 13 amino acids. In germline, CDR1 is DFQATT, CDR2 SNEGSKA (reference sequence). V was cut by 6 bases and J by 4 bases, with 15 bases left in between. The sample originates from a study of human T cells and chemical hapten exposure. Notes on the study in general: Positive correlation was observed between PT1 expanded TCR counts and patch test score.

The time point was: patch test 1, 2 weeks after DPC sensitization. Specified treatment: therapeutic diphenylcyclopropenone sensitization with weekly scalp DPC. Suited to DPC and affected by alopecia, the donors ranged from 18 to 70 years old. The origin of this receptor is a woman aged 18-29 years with alopecia areata. Some clones in this sample may be carry-over from other donors' samples. J is TRBJ1-1 and V is TRBV20-1; no clear D. Sequenced material: whole blood, taken in connection with sensitization to the hapten diphenylcyclopropenone (DPC). This CDR3 is CSADVAGRTEAFF. Written as DNA, the CDR3 is TGCAGTGCCGACGTTGCGGGCCGCACTGAAGCTTTCTTT.